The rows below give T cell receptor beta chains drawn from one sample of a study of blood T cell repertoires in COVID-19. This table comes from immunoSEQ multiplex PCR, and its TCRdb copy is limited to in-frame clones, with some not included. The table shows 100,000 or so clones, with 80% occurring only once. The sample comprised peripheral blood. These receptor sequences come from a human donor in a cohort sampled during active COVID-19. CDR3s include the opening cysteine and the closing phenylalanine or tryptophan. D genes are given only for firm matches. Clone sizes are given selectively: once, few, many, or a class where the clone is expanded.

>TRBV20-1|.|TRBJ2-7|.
TGCAGTGCTAGTCGAGGCACTACCTACGAGCAGTACTTC
CSASRGTTYEQYF
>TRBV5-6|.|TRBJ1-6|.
TGTGCCAGCAGCTTGGGCGGAGGGCCCTATAATTCACCCCTCCACTTT
CASSLGGGPYNSPLHF
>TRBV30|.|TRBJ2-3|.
TGTGCCTGGAGTGTAGGGGGGGGCTACACAGATACGCAGTATTTT
CAWSVGGGYTDTQYF
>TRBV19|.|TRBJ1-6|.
TGTGCCAGTAGTTCTCAGACCGGAAGGACTTATTCACCCCTCCACTTT
CASSSQTGRTYSPLHF
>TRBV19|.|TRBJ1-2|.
TGTGCCAGTAGACCCAGGGGACCCTATGGCTACACCTTC
CASRPRGPYGYTF
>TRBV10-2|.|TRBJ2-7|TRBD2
TGCGCCAGCACTGGGACTAGCGGCTACGAGCAGTACTTC
CASTGTSGYEQYF
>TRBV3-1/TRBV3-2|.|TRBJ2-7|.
TGTGCCAGCAGCCAGACTAGTTCCAGCGAGCAGTACTTC
CASSQTSSSEQYF
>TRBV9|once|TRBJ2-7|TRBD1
TGTGCCAGCAGCAAGGACAGGGGGATGTACGAGCAGTACTTC
CASSKDRGMYEQYF
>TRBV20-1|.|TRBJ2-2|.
TGCAGTGCTAGTAGGGGCTCGAACACCGGGGAGCTGTTTTTT
CSASRGSNTGELFF
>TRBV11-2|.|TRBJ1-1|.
TGTGCCAGCAGCTCCTACGACAGGCTTACTGAAGCTTTCTTT
CASSSYDRLTEAFF
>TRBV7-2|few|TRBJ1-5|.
TGTGCCAGCAGCTCGCGGGACGCGGGCAATCAGCCCCAGCATTTT
CASSSRDAGNQPQHF
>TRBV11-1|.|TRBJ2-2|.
TGTGCCAGCACCTACGACTCGGCCACCGGGGAGCTGTTTTTT
CASTYDSATGELFF
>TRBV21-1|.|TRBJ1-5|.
TGTGCCAGCATTAGGGATGGGGGGGGTAATCAGCCCCAGCATTTT
CASIRDGGGNQPQHF
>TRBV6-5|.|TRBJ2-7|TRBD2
TGTGCCAGCAGCCTTCTCAGCGGGAGGGAGTACGAGCAGTACTTC
CASSLLSGREYEQYF
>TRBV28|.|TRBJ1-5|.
TGTGCCAGTCGCGGAAGTGGGGGGGTTCAGCCCCAGCATTTT
CASRGSGGVQPQHF
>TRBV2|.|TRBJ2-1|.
TGTGCCAGCAGTCTTGACTCGAGCTCCTACAATGAGCAGTTCTTC
CASSLDSSSYNEQFF
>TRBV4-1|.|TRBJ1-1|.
TGCGCCAGCAGCCAAGGACAGATCTTGAACACTGAAGCTTTCTTT
CASSQGQILNTEAFF
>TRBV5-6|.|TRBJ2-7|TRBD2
TGTGCCAGCAGCTTGGGGGGAGGTCCGGGACTAGGATCCTACGAGCAGTACTTC
CASSLGGGPGLGSYEQYF
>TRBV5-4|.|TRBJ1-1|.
TGTGCCAGCAGCTTAAGGCAGGGAATGAACACTGAAGCTTTCTTT
CASSLRQGMNTEAFF
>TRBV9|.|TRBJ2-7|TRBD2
TGTGCCAGCAGCCCATCCGGGACTAGCTCCTACGAGCAGTACTTC
CASSPSGTSSYEQYF
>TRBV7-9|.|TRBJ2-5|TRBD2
TGTGCCAGCAGGACCTCGGGAGGAGAGACCCAGTACTTC
CASRTSGGETQYF
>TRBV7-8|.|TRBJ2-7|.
TGTGCCAGCAGCTTAGGGCTAGCCTCCTACGAGCAGTACTTC
CASSLGLASYEQYF
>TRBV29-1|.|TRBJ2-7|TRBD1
TGCAGCGTTACCGGGACAGGGCGCTACGAGCAGTACTTC
CSVTGTGRYEQYF
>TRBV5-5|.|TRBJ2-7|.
TGTGCCAGCAGCTCAAGTTCACAGACGGAAGACTTC
CASSSSSQTEDF
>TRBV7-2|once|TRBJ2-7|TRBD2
TGTGCCAGCAGCCTTCAAACCGCTAGCGGGAGCTCCTACGAGCAGTACTTC
CASSLQTASGSSYEQYF
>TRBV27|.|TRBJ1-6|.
TGTGCCAGCAGTTTTAGGCAGGGCGGCTCCTATAATTCACCCCTCCACTTT
CASSFRQGGSYNSPLHF
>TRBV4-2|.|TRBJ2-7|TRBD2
TGTGCCAGCAGCCAATGGGCGGGAGGGCCTTACGAGCAGTACTTC
CASSQWAGGPYEQYF
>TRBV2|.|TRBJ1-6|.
TGTGCCAGCAGGGGGATTAGACAGAGCAATTCACCCCTCCACTTT
CASRGIRQSNSPLHF
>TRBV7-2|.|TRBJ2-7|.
TGTGCCAGCAGCTTAACTATACTCTGGGAGCAGTACTTC
CASSLTILWEQYF
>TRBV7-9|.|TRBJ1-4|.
TGTGCCAGCAGCTTAGGGGCGGGGGTAGAAAAACTGTTTTTT
CASSLGAGVEKLFF
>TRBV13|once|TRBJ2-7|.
TGTGCCAGCAGTAGTAGGACAGGGATTCGGGAGGCCGGTTCCCTCCCCTACGAGCAGTACTTC
CASSSRTGIREAGSLPYEQYF
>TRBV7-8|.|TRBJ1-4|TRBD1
TGTGCCAGCAGCAAACGACAGGGGATTAATGAAAAACTGTTTTTT
CASSKRQGINEKLFF